These 19 T cell receptor beta chains were sequenced from one sample in a study of CD8 T cells in ankylosing spondylitis. Using its own MiXCR run on the 5' RACE reads, TCRdb lists one record per CDR3 protein. The table includes around 250,000 distinct CDR3 sequences, roughly a tenth detected once. The sequenced material came from blood, either unsorted or a sorted T cell fraction (not recorded which). Receptors were obtained from a male donor with ankylosing spondylitis or in good health (not recorded which).

This clonotype was detected many times. The CDR3 loop reads CSAYSTGTTSYEQYF. The CDR3 bases are TGCAGTGCTTACTCAACCGGGACTACCTCCTACGAGCAGTACTTC. The J gene is TRBJ2-7, the V gene TRBV20-1; TRBD2 agrees at 7 bases. The trim removed 5 bases at V and 0 bases at J, leaving 10 bases unmatched. This CDR3 region has 15 residues. Germline V gives CDR1 DFQATT, CDR2 SNEGSKA (reference sequence).

This clonotype showed up many times. DNA for the CDR3: TGCGCCAGCAGCGCCGGTAGGCAGGGGAGATTCGGGACCCAGTACTTC. Amino acid sequence: CASSAGRQGRFGTQYF. V and J are TRBV5-1 and TRBJ2-5; tentatively, D is TRBD1 (6 bases). Trimming cost V 4 bases and J 7 bases, with 23 bases left between them. The CDR3 is made up of 16 amino acids. Germline V gene lookup returns CDR1 SGHRS and CDR2 YFSETQ.

This clonotype was recorded once. One end of the junction is discordant with germline, which a read error may explain. The chain uses TRBV5-1 and TRBJ2-5; D gene ambiguous. Per germline, CDR1 SGHRS and CDR2 YFSETQ. CDR3 size: 13 residues. The CDR3 loop reads CARSLALGETQYF. The CDR3 DNA follows: TGCGCCAGAAGCTTGGCTCTAGGGGAGACCCAGTACTTC.

Only a few counts were recorded for this clonotype. The rearrangement joins TRBV7-3 to TRBJ2-3; tentative D call: TRBD2 (6 bases). Germline V gene lookup returns CDR1 SGHTA and CDR2 FQGTGA. Between the trimmed V and J ends, which lost 5 bases and 2 bases, there was a span of 11 bases. The CDR3 sequence is 14 residues long. The CDR3 region is CASSAGPTTDTQYF. CDR3 bases: TGTGCCAGCAGCGCGGGGCCTACCACAGATACGCAGTATTTT. The full variable domain, with the rest looked up from reference TRBV7-3 and TRBJ2-3, is GAGVSQTPSNKVTEKGKYVELRCDPISGHTALYWYRQSLGQGPEFLIYFQGTGAADDSGLPNDRFFAVRPEGSVSTLKIQRTERGDSAVYLCASSAGPTTDTQYFGPGTRLTVL.

Notes on this clonotype: This may be a read error: a much more frequent sequence differs by one nucleotide. The rearrangement uses TRBV12-3 or TRBV12-4 and TRBJ2-1; TRBD1 matches at 7 bases. The CDR3 length is 10 residues. Here the CDR3 reads CASSQGEQLF. CDR3 coding DNA: TGTGCCAGCAGTCAGGGGGAGCAGCTCTTC.

This clonotype was seen ten or more times. The V and J genes are TRBV5-1 and TRBJ2-7; D gene uncertain. Between the trimmed V and J ends, which lost 2 bases and 5 bases, there was a span of 11 bases. Germline CDR1 SGHRS, CDR2 YFSETQ. The CDR3 length is 13 residues. CDR3 protein: CASSFRWGDEQYF. DNA for the CDR3: TGCGCCAGCAGCTTTCGTTGGGGTGACGAGCAGTACTTC.

This clonotype was detected ten times or more. The V call is TRBV25-1, the J call TRBJ1-6; 8 bases align to TRBD1. The CDR3 spans 14 residues. V lost 6 bases, J lost 10 bases, and 8 bases stayed unmatched. From germline, CDR1 is MGHDK and CDR2 SYGVNS. CDR3: CASRPQGERSPLHF. CDR3 in DNA: TGTGCCAGCAGGCCACAGGGGGAACGGTCACCCCTCCACTTT.

This clonotype was detected a few times. J is TRBJ2-1 and V is TRBV9; D is unclear. The CDR3 covers 12 residues. Germline V gives CDR1 SGDLS, CDR2 YYNGEE. The V gene lost 2 bases and the J gene lost 9 bases, with 9 bases spanning the gap. For the CDR3, the DNA is TGTGCCAGCAGCGTCAGAATTGGTGAGCAGTTCTTC. Residues: CASSVRIGEQFF.

This clonotype has a count of ten or more. The V call is TRBV10-3, the J call TRBJ2-1; D unresolved. Germline V gene data show CDR1 as ENHRY and CDR2 as SYGVKD. The CDR3 covers 18 residues. V was shortened by 0 bases and J by 0 bases, with 15 bases between the two germline ends. CDR3 sequence reads: CAISESVTEISSYNEQFF. DNA of the CDR3: TGTGCCATCAGTGAGTCAGTCACAGAGATTAGCTCCTACAATGAGCAGTTCTTC.

In this sample, this clonotype turned up many times. V is TRBV7-2 and J is TRBJ1-2; 9 nucleotides agree with TRBD1. The CDR3 loop spans 16 amino acids. Germline assignment: CDR1 SGHTA and CDR2 FQGNSA. Trimming cost V 3 bases and J 4 bases; bases outside gene matches: 9. The CDR3 DNA reads TGTGCCAGCAGCTTGATGACCGGGACAGGGAGCTATGGCTACACCTTC. Translation gives CASSLMTGTGSYGYTF.

As to this clonotype: One junction end disagrees with the germline gene, perhaps due to a read error. This chain uses TRBV20-1 with TRBJ2-7; 9 bases map to TRBD2. Germline V CDR1 and CDR2: DFQATT, SNEGSKA (reference sequence). The CDR3 totals 11 residues. The CDR3 region is CSAREVAGENF. The CDR3 DNA reads as TGCAGTGCTAGAGAGGTAGCGGGAGAAAATTTC.

The CDR3 sequence: CASRPRTGEGGELFF. CDR3 in DNA: TGTGCCAGCAGGCCCCGGACGGGGGAGGGCGGGGAGCTGTTTTTT. The chain recombines TRBV7-6 with TRBJ2-2, with 7 bases fitting TRBD2. The CDR3 totals 15 residues. V gave up 6 bases and J gave up 7 bases; unmatched junction bases: 11. Germline CDR1 and CDR2: SGHVS and FNYEAQ.

This clonotype was seen a few times. The J gene is TRBJ1-6, the V gene TRBV4-1; D is ambiguous. V was pared by 0 bases and J by 1 base, with 7 bases between. Germline V gene lookup returns CDR1 MGHRA and CDR2 YSYEKL. The CDR3 totals 16 residues. In DNA form, the CDR3 reads TGCGCCAGCAGCCAAGATGTCTGGTCCTATAATTCACCCCTCCACTTT. This sequence encodes CASSQDVWSYNSPLHF.

This clonotype has at least ten counts. V gene TRBV5-1 combines with J gene TRBJ2-5; D unresolved. This CDR3 has 15 amino acids. The germline V and J ends were trimmed by 0 bases and 0 bases, with 9 bases remaining between them. In germline, CDR1 is SGHRS, CDR2 YFSETQ. CDR3 bases: TGCGCCAGCAGCTTGGACAGCCACCACCAAGAGACCCAGTACTTC. It is translated as CASSLDSHHQETQYF.

In this sample, this clonotype turned up many times. V gene TRBV9 combines with J gene TRBJ1-3; 8 bases are shared with TRBD1. The CDR3 length is 15 residues. The germline V gene has CDR1 SGDLS and CDR2 YYNGEE. Trimming at V came to 4 bases and at J to 2 bases, leaving 5 bases not matched to a gene. In DNA, the CDR3 is TGTGCCAGCAGCCCACAGGGGGTCACTGGAAACACCATATATTTT. It is translated as CASSPQGVTGNTIYF.

The J gene is TRBJ2-5, the V gene TRBV2; 7 bases match TRBD2. J gave up 2 bases and V 5 bases, and 11 bases lay outside the gene matches. CDR3 length: 16 amino acids. Germline loops: CDR1 SNHLY, CDR2 FYNNEI. DNA of the CDR3: TGTGCCAGCAGTTCGAATGGAGCGGGGATACAAGAGACCCAGTACTTC. It yields the protein CASSSNGAGIQETQYF.

This clonotype was observed many times. CDR3: CSARGGGAWADTQYF. CDR3 sequence (DNA): TGCAGTGCTAGAGGCGGGGGGGCCTGGGCAGATACGCAGTATTTT. The V call is TRBV20-1, the J call TRBJ2-3; 9 nucleotides agree with TRBD2. Germline CDR1 is DFQATT and CDR2 is SNEGSKA (reference sequence). J lost 4 bases, V lost 1 base, and 6 bases had no gene match. The CDR3 covers 15 residues.

This clonotype was recorded at least ten times. V is TRBV2 and J is TRBJ2-2; D remains unclear. Trimming left V 7 bases short and J 1 base short, with 13 bases between. The germline gives CDR1 SNHLY, CDR2 FYNNEI. The CDR3 is 15 residues long. CDR3 amino acids: CASKMGQMNTGELFF. CDR3 bases: TGTGCCAGCAAGATGGGCCAGATGAACACCGGGGAGCTGTTTTTT.

This clonotype showed up many times. The V and J genes are TRBV12-3 or TRBV12-4 and TRBJ1-1, with D possibly being TRBD1 (5 bases). V gave up 5 bases and J gave up 6 bases, with 7 bases separating them. This CDR3 region has 11 residues. CDR3: CASSGGSEAFF. CDR3 DNA sequence: TGTGCCAGCAGTGGGGGGTCTGAAGCTTTCTTT.